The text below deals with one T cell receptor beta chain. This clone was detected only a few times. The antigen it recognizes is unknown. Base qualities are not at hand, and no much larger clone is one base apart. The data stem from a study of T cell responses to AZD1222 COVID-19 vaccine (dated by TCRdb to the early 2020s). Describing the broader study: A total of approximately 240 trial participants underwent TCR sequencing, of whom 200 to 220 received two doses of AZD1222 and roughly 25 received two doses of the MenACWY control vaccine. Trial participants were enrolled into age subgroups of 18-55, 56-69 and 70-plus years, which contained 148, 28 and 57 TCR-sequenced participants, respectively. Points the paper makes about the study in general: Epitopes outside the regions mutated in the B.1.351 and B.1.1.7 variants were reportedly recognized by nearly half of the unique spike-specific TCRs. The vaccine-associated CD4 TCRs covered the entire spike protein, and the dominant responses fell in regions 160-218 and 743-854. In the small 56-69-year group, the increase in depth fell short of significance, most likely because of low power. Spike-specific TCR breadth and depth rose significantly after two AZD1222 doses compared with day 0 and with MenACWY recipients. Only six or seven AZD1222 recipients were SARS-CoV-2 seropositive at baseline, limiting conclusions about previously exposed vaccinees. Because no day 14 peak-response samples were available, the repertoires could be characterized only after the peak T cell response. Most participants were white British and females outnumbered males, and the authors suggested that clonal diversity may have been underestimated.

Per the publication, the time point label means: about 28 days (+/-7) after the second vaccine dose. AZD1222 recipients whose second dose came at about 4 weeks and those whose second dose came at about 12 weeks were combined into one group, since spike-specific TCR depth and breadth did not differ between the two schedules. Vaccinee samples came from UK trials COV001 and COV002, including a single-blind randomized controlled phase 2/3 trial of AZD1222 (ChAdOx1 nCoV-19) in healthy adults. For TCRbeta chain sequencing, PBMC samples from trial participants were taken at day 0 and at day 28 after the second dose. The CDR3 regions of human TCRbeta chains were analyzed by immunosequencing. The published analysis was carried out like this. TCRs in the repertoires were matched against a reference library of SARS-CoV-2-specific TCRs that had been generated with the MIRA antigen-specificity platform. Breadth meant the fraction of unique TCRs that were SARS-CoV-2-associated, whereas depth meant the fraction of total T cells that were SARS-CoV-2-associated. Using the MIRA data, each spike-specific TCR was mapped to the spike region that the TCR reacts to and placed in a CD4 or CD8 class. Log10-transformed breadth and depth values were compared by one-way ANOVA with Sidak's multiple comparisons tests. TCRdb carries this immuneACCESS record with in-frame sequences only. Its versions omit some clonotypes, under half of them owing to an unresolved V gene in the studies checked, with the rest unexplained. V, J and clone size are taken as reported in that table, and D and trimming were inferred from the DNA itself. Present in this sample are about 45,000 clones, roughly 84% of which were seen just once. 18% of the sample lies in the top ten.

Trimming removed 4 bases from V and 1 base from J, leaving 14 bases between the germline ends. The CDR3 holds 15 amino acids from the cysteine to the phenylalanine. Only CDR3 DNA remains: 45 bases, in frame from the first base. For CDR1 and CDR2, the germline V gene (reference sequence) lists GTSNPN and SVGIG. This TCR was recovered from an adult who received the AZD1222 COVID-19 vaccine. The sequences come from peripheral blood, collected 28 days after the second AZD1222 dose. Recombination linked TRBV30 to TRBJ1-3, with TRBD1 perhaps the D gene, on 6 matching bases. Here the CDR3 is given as CAWTPITGSGNTIYF. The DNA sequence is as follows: TGTGCCTGGACTCCAATTACAGGGTCTGGAAACACCATATATTTT.